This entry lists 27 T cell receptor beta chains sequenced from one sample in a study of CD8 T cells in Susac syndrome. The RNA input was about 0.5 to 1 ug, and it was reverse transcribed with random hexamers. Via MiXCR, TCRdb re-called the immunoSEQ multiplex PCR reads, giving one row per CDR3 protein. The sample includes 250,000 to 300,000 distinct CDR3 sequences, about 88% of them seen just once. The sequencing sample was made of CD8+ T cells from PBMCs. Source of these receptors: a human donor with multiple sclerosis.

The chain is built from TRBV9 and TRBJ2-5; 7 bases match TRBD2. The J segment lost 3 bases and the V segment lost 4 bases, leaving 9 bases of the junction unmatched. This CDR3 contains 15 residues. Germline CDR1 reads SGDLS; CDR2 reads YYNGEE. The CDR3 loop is CASSSRGVQEETQYF. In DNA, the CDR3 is TGTGCCAGCAGCTCCCGGGGGGTCCAGGAAGAGACCCAGTACTTC.

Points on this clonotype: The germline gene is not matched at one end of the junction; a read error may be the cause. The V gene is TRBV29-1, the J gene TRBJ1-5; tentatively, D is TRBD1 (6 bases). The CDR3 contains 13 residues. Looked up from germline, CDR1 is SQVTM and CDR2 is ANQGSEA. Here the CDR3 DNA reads TGCAGCGTCGAAGGGGGGAGCAATCAGCCCCAGCATTTT. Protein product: CSVEGGSNQPQHF.

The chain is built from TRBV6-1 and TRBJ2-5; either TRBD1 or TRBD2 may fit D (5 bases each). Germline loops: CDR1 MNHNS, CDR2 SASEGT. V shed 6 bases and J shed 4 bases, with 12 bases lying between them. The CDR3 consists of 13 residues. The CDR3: CASSPSGGETQYF. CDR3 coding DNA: TGTGCCAGCAGCCCCTCTGGGGGAGAGACCCAGTACTTC.

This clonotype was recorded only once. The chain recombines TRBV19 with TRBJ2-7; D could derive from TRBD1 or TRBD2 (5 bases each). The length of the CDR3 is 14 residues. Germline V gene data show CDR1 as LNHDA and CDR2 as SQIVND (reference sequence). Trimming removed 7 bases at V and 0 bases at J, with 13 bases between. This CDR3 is CASTYSGTSYEQYF. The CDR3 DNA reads TGTGCCAGTACCTACTCGGGGACCTCCTACGAGCAGTACTTC. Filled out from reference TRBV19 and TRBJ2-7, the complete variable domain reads DGGITQSPKYLFRKEGQNVTLSCEQNLNHDAMYWYRQDPGQGLRLIYYSQIVNDFQKGDIAEGYSVSREKKESFPLTVTSAQKNPTAFYLCASTYSGTSYEQYFGPGTRLTVT.

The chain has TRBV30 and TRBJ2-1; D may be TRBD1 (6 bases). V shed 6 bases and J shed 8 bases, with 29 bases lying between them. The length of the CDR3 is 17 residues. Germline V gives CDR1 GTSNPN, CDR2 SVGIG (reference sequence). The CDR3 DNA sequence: TGTGCCTGCGGACTGGACAGTCGATGGGGTTCGGGCGATGAGCAGTTCTTC. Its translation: CACGLDSRWGSGDEQFF.

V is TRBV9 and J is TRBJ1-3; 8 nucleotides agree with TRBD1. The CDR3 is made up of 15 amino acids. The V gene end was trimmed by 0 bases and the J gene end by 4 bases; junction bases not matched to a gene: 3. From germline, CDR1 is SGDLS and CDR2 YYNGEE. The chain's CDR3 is CASSVAGQGGNTIYF. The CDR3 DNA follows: TGTGCCAGCAGCGTAGCTGGACAGGGAGGAAACACCATATATTTT.

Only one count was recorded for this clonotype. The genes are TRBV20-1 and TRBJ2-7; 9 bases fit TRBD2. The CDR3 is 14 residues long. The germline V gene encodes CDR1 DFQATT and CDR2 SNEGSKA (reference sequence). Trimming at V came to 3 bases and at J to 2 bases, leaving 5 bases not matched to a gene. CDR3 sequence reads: CSASPSGVTYEQYF. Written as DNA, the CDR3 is TGCAGTGCTAGCCCTAGCGGGGTGACCTACGAGCAGTACTTC.

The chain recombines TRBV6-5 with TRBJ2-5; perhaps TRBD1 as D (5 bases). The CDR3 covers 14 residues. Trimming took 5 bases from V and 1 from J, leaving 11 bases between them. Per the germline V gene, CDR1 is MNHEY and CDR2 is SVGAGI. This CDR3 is CASSKTVFQETQYF. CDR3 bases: TGTGCCAGCAGTAAGACAGTGTTCCAAGAGACCCAGTACTTC.

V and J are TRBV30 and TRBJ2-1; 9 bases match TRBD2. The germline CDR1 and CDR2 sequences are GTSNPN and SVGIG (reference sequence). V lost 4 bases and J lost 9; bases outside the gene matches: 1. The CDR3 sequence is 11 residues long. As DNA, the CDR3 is TGTGCCTGGACTAGCGGGGCTGAGCAGTTCTTC. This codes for CAWTSGAEQFF.

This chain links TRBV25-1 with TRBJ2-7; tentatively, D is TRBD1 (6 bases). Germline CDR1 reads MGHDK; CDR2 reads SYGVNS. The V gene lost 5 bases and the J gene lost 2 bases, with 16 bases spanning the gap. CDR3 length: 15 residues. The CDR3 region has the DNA TGTGCCAGCAGTTCGGGGACACCGAGCCCCTACGAGCAGTACTTC. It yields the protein CASSSGTPSPYEQYF.

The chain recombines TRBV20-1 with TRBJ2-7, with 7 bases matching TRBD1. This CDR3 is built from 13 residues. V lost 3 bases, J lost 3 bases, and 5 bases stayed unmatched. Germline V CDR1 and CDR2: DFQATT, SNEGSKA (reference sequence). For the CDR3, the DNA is TGCAGTGCTAGGGCGTGGGACAGCTACGAGCAGTACTTC. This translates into CSARAWDSYEQYF.

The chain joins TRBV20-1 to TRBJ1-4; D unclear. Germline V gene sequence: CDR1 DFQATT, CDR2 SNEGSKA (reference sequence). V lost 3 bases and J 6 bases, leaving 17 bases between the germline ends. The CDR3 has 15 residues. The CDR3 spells CSASLYPGGDEKLFF. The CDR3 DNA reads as TGCAGTGCTAGCCTTTACCCAGGTGGGGATGAAAAACTGTTTTTT.

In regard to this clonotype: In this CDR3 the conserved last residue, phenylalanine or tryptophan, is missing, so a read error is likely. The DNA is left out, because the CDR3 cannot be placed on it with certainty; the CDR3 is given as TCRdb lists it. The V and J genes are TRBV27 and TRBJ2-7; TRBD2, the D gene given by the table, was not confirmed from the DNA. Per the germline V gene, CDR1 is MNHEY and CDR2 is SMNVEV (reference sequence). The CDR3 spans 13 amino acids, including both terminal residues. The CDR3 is CASSLGLAGEPVL.

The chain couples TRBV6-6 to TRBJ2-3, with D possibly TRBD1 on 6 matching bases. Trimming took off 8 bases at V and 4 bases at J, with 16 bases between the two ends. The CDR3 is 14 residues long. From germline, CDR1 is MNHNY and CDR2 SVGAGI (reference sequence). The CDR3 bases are TGTGCCAGCCACAGGGACCTTTCCCCAGATACGCAGTATTTT. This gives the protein CASHRDLSPDTQYF.

CDR3 DNA: TGTGCCAGCAGTTACAATTATTACGAGCAGTACTTC. Residues: CASSYNYYEQYF. The rearrangement uses TRBV6-2 or TRBV6-3 and TRBJ2-7; D is undetermined. The CDR3 length is 12 residues. Germline loops: CDR1 MNHEY, CDR2 SVGEGT. V lost 2 bases and J lost 4, with 6 bases in between.

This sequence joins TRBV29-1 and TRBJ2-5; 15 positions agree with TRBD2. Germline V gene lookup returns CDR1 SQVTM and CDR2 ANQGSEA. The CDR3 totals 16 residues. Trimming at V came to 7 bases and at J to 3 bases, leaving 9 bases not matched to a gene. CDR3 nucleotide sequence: TGCAGCGGCGGGACTAGCGGGGGGTGGTGGGAAGAGACCCAGTACTTC. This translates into CSGGTSGGWWEETQYF.

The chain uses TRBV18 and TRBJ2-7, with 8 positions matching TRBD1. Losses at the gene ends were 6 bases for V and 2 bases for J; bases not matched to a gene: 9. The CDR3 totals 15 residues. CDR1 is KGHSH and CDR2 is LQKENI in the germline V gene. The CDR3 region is CASSGQGAIAYEQYF. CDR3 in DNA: TGTGCCAGCTCGGGGCAGGGGGCGATCGCCTACGAGCAGTACTTC.

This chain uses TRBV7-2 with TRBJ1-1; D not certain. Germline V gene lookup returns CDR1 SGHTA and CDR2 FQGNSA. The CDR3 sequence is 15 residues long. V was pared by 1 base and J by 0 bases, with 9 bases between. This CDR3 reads CASSLDGPMNTEAFF. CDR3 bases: TGTGCCAGCAGCTTAGATGGGCCTATGAACACTGAAGCTTTCTTT.

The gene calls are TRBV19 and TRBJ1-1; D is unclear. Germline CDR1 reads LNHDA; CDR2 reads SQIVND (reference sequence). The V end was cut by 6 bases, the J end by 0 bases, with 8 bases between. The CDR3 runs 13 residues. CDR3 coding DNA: TGTGCCAGTAGACCCTGGTTGAACACTGAAGCTTTCTTT. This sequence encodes CASRPWLNTEAFF.

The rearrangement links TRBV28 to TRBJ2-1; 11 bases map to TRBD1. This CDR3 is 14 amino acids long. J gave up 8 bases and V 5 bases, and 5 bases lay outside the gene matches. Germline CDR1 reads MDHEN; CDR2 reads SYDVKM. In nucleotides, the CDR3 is TGTGCCAGCAGTGGACAGGGGGCGCCTTATGAGCAGTTCTTC. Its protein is CASSGQGAPYEQFF.

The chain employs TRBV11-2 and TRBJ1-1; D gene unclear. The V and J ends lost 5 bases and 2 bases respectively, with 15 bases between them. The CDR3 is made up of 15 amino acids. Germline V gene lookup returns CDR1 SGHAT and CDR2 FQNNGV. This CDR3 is CASSPRPRTNTEAFF. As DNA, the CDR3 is TGTGCCAGCAGCCCACGGCCCAGAACCAACACTGAAGCTTTCTTT.

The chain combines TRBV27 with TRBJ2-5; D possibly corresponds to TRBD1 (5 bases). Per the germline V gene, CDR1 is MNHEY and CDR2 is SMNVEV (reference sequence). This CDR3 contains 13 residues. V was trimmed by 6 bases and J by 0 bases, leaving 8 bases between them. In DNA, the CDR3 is TGTGCCAGCAGGGCAGGGAACCAAGAGACCCAGTACTTC. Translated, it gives CASRAGNQETQYF.

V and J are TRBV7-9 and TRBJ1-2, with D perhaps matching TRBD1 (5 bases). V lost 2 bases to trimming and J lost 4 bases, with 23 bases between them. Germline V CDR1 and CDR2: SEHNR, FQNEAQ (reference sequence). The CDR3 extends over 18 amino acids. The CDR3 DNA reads TGTGCCAGCAGCTTACCACGAGGGATTCTCCCCCAGGGCTATGGCTACACCTTC. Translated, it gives CASSLPRGILPQGYGYTF.

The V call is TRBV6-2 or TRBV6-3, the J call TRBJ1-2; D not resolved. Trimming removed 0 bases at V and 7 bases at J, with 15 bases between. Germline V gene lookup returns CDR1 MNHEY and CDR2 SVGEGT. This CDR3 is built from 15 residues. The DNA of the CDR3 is TGTGCCAGCAGTTACTCTTATGCGCCGGACGTTGGCTACACCTTC. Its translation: CASSYSYAPDVGYTF.

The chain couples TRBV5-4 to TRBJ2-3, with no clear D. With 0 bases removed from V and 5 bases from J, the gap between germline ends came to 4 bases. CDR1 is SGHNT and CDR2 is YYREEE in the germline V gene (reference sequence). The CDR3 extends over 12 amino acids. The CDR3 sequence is CASSLEVDTQYF. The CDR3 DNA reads TGTGCCAGCAGCTTGGAGGTAGATACGCAGTATTTT.

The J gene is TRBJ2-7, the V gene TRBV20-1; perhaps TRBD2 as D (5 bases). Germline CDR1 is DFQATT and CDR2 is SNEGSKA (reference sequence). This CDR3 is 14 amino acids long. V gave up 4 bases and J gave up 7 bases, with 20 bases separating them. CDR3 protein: CSATAGLDFGEQYF. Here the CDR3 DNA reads TGCAGTGCTACCGCCGGACTCGATTTTGGTGAGCAGTACTTC.

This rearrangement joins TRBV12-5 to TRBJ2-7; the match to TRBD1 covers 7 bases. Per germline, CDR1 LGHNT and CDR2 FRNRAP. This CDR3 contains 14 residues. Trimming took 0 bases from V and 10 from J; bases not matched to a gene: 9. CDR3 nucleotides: TGTGCTAGTGGTTTGGTAGACAGGGATTCTCAACAGTACTTC. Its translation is CASGLVDRDSQQYF.